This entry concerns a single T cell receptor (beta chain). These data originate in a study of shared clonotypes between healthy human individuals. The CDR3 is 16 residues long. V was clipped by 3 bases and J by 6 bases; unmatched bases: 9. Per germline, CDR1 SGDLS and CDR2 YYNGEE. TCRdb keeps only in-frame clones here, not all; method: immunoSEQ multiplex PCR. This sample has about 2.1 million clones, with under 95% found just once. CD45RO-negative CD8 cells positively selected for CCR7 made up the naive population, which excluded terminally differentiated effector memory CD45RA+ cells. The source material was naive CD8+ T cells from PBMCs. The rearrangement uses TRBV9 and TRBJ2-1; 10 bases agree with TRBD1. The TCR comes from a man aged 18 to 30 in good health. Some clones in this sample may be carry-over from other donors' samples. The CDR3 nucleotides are TGTGCCAGCAGCGAGCCCCGACAGGGGGCTTCCAATGAGCAGTTCTTC. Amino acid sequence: CASSEPRQGASNEQFF. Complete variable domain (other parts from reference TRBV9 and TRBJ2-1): DSGVTQTPKHLITATGQRVTLRCSPRSGDLSVYWYQQSLDQGLQFLIQYYNGEERAKGNILERFSAQQFPDLHSELNLSSLELGDSALYFCASSEPRQGASNEQFFGPGTRLTVL.